This T cell receptor (beta chain) was sequenced in a study of lymphopenia after photon versus proton radiotherapy. Points on this clone: The antigen remains undetermined.

Findings and limits, study-wide: Authors raise, but do not show, better survival with proton therapy.

Generated by immunoSEQ multiplex PCR, the TCRdb table keeps only in-frame clones and is missing some. The data show 65,000 to 75,000 clones, with more than 75% seen just once and 9.5% to 14% held by the top ten. The CDR3 runs to 14 residues. The V gene lost 10 bases and the J gene lost 4 bases, with 19 bases spanning the gap. The V gene's germline CDR1 is MRHNA and CDR2 SNTAGT. The sample here was peripheral blood, taken from a patient treated with proton-based radiotherapy. This chain links TRBV6-4 with TRBJ1-1; D gene unclear. The receptor comes from a man older than 75 with esophageal cancer. This chain's CDR3 is CATSVSRTCTEAFF. In DNA, the CDR3 is TGTGCCACCTCAGTGAGTCGAACTTGCACTGAAGCTTTCTTT.